Shown below are 20 T cell receptor beta chains from a single sample sequenced in a study of regulatory T cells in long-lasting Graves disease. Arm-PCR with iRepertoire HTBI primers amplified the CDR3 regions for these TCR beta libraries. One entry per CDR3 protein, called by TCRdb with MiXCR from the multiplex PCR reads. The data show a few hundred thousand distinct CDR3 sequences, roughly 12% seen once. The time point was: newly diagnosed GD, antithyroid drugs for less than 3 months. PBMCs were the source of the RNA used for TCR sequencing. These sequences were also reported in another study, on T cells in Graves' hyperthyroidism and ophthalmopathy.

The source was peripheral blood mononuclear cells (PBMCs), collected at new diagnosis, from a patient treated with antithyroid drugs. These receptors were obtained from a woman aged 18-35 years with Graves disease.

This clonotype was recorded at least ten times. The rearrangement uses TRBV10-3 and TRBJ2-1, with unresolved D. Trimming took 0 bases from V and 0 from J, leaving 12 bases between them. Germline CDR1 reads ENHRY; CDR2 reads SYGVKD. This CDR3 contains 17 residues. This chain's CDR3 is CAISESGLASSYNEQFF. CDR3 bases: TGTGCCATCAGTGAGTCTGGGTTGGCCAGCTCCTACAATGAGCAGTTCTTC.

This chain uses TRBV24-1 with TRBJ2-1; 12 bases match TRBD2. CDR3 size: 16 residues. V shed 2 bases and J 7 bases; nucleotides not matched to a gene: 5. Germline CDR1 and CDR2: KGHDR and SFDVKD. The CDR3 is CATSDSSGRAMNEQFF. The CDR3 nucleotides are TGTGCCACCAGTGATTCTAGCGGGAGGGCTATGAATGAGCAGTTCTTC.

This clonotype was detected many times. The chain joins TRBV6-1 to TRBJ2-1; TRBD1 or TRBD2 may be the D gene (5 bases each). The CDR3 spans 18 residues. In germline, CDR1 is MNHNS, CDR2 SASEGT. The V end was cut by 5 bases, the J end by 6 bases, with 26 bases between. The DNA of the CDR3 is TGTGCCAGCAGTCGCCTTGCGGGTTTTAACTCGAGGGGCAATGAGCAGTTCTTC. Translated, it gives CASSRLAGFNSRGNEQFF.

The chain combines TRBV13 with TRBJ2-2; D is unresolved. V lost 4 bases and J 4 bases, leaving 19 bases between the germline ends. The CDR3 loop spans 17 amino acids. Germline CDR1 reads PRHDT; CDR2 reads FYEKMQ (reference sequence). Here the CDR3 DNA reads TGTGCCAGCAGCTCAGTGGGCAGGCGAAGGAGCACCGGGGAGCTGTTTTTT. Protein sequence: CASSSVGRRRSTGELFF.

A remark on this clonotype: A much larger clone is a single base away; this may be a read error. The chain couples TRBV12-3 or TRBV12-4 to TRBJ2-2; D is possibly TRBD2 (5 bases). This CDR3 has 15 residues. CDR3 nucleotide sequence: TGTGCCTGCAGGCCCTCGGACTCTCCGACCGGGGAGCTGTTTTTT. The encoded protein is CACRPSDSPTGELFF.

This clonotype has at least ten counts. The rearrangement joins TRBV11-3 to TRBJ2-1, with D perhaps matching TRBD2 (6 bases). The CDR3 length is 15 residues. Trimming shortened V by 5 bases and J by 8 bases, and 19 bases separated the two germline ends. In germline, CDR1 is SGHNT, CDR2 YENEEA. CDR3 bases: TGTGCCAGCAGCGAAGGGAGGACGGTGGTCGATGAGCAGTTCTTC. The encoded protein is CASSEGRTVVDEQFF.

At least ten counts were recorded for this clonotype. The chain uses TRBV9 and TRBJ1-2, with a tentative D call TRBD1 (5 bases). V was shortened by 0 bases and J by 5 bases, with 8 bases between the two germline ends. CDR1 and CDR2 (germline): SGDLS, YYNGEE. The CDR3 contains 13 residues. The CDR3 DNA reads as TGTGCCAGCAGCGTAGATGGGGGGTATGGCTACACCTTC. It codes for CASSVDGGYGYTF.

This clonotype has just a few counts. The chain carries TRBV6-1 and TRBJ1-1; D ambiguous. CDR1 MNHNS and CDR2 SASEGT come from the germline V gene. Trimming pared 6 bases from V and 5 bases from J, leaving 7 bases between. This CDR3 is 11 amino acids long. In DNA, the CDR3 is TGTGCCAGCAGGACCCTGACTGAAGCTTTCTTT. This sequence encodes CASRTLTEAFF.

This clonotype was recorded a few times. The rearrangement links TRBV28 to TRBJ2-7; D is tentatively TRBD1 or TRBD2 (7 bases each). The germline V gene has CDR1 MDHEN and CDR2 SYDVKM. Trimming took 7 bases from V and 3 from J, leaving 13 bases between them. This CDR3 has 13 residues. This chain's CDR3 is CASTTRGGYEQYF. CDR3 nucleotide sequence: TGTGCCAGCACTACCAGGGGGGGCTACGAGCAGTACTTC.

Many counts were recorded for this clonotype. CDR3 amino acids: CASSLYVTGPDTQYF. The DNA of the CDR3 is TGTGCCAGCAGTTTATACGTAACAGGGCCAGATACGCAGTATTTT. This chain links TRBV27 with TRBJ2-3, with D maybe TRBD1 (6 bases). CDR3 length: 15 residues. Germline CDR1 reads MNHEY; CDR2 reads SMNVEV (reference sequence). Trimming removed 1 base at V and 4 bases at J, with 12 bases between.

This CDR3 reads CASSSGTGVPGELFF. The DNA for the CDR3 is TGTGCCAGCAGTTCCGGGACAGGAGTACCCGGGGAGCTGTTTTTT. The gene calls are TRBV6-9 and TRBJ2-2; 8 nucleotides agree with TRBD1. This CDR3 has 15 residues. J lost 6 bases, V lost 4 bases, and 7 bases had no gene match. CDR1 and CDR2 from the germline V gene are MNHGY and SVAAGI.

Ten or more counts support this clonotype. The chain uses TRBV2 and TRBJ2-3; D gene unclear. The CDR3 extends over 16 amino acids. Germline values: CDR1 SNHLY, CDR2 FYNNEI. Trimming left V 5 bases short and J 3 bases short, with 18 bases between. CDR3 residues: CASSLLATVPTDTQYF. CDR3 in DNA: TGTGCCAGCAGTCTGCTTGCGACCGTACCGACAGATACGCAGTATTTT.

The table lists this clonotype with a few counts. The rearrangement links TRBV7-9 to TRBJ2-5, with a weak D call TRBD1 (5 bases). The CDR3 runs 15 residues. Germline V gene data show CDR1 as SEHNR and CDR2 as FQNEAQ (reference sequence). V was shortened by 1 base and J by 2 bases, with 11 bases between the two germline ends. CDR3 bases: TGTGCCAGCAGCTTAGTTAGCAGGGAACAAGAGACCCAGTACTTC. It translates to CASSLVSREQETQYF.

About this clonotype: This may be a read error: a much more frequent sequence differs by one nucleotide. This chain connects TRBV10-3 to TRBJ1-2; 7 nucleotides align to TRBD1. Germline CDR1 is ENHRY and CDR2 is SYGVKD. Losses at the gene ends were 5 bases for V and 5 bases for J; bases not matched to a gene: 8. This CDR3 region has 14 residues. CDR3 in DNA: TGTGCCATCAGTATGCGGACAGGCCAATATGGCTACACCTTC. Protein product: CAISMRTGQYGYTF.

On this clonotype: A much larger clone differs from this one at a single base, so this may be a read error. The chain has TRBV7-9 and TRBJ1-1; 7 bases line up with TRBD1. The CDR3 has 15 amino acids. CDR1 is SEHNR, CDR2 FQNEAQ, per germline (reference sequence). The CDR3 DNA reads TGTGCCAGCAGCCCTTTCCGGGGACAGCGAACTGGAGCTTTCTTT. Encoded protein: CASSPFRGQRTGAFF.

The sample holds a few counts of this clonotype. The rearrangement links TRBV19 to TRBJ2-1; 9 bases are a match to TRBD2. CDR3 length: 16 amino acids. J was trimmed by 4 bases and V by 5 bases; bases with no gene match: 9. Germline values: CDR1 LNHDA, CDR2 SQIVND (reference sequence). Here the CDR3 reads CASSPVAGAGYNEQFF. In DNA form, the CDR3 reads TGTGCCAGTAGTCCCGTAGCGGGAGCGGGATACAATGAGCAGTTCTTC.

This clonotype appeared many times. This chain connects TRBV11-2 to TRBJ2-5; 11 bases align to TRBD2. The CDR3 length is 18 residues. V dropped 5 bases and J dropped 3; count of bases not matched to a gene: 14. CDR1 SGHAT and CDR2 FQNNGV come from the germline V gene. This CDR3 reads CASSIRIKLAGGKETQYF. CDR3 DNA sequence: TGTGCCAGCAGCATCCGAATTAAGCTAGCGGGGGGAAAAGAGACCCAGTACTTC.

This sequence joins TRBV10-2 and TRBJ2-4; D is possibly TRBD2 (5 bases). The germline V gene has CDR1 WSHSY and CDR2 SAAADI. CDR3 length: 13 amino acids. V was trimmed by 7 bases and J by 4 bases, leaving 11 bases between them. The CDR3 protein is CASMRADKNIQYF. Here the CDR3 DNA reads TGCGCCAGCATGCGGGCGGATAAAAACATTCAGTACTTC.

The table lists this clonotype with many counts. This chain links TRBV9 with TRBJ1-3; D gene unclear. Trimming pared 0 bases from V and 0 bases from J, leaving 4 bases between. Germline V gene data show CDR1 as SGDLS and CDR2 as YYNGEE. The CDR3 loop spans 14 amino acids. The CDR3 protein is CASSVGPSGNTIYF. DNA for the CDR3: TGTGCCAGCAGCGTAGGTCCCTCTGGAAACACCATATATTTT.

This rearrangement joins TRBV29-1 to TRBJ1-1; 8 bases line up with TRBD1. The CDR3 length is 18 residues. V trimming: 5 bases; J trimming: 1 base; junction bases outside the gene matches: 18. Germline V gives CDR1 SQVTM, CDR2 ANQGSEA. DNA for the CDR3: TGCAGCGTTCGTCTGAGACAGGGGATACGGGAAGCGAACACTGAAGCTTTCTTT. This codes for CSVRLRQGIREANTEAFF. The whole variable domain, remainder taken from reference TRBV29-1 and TRBJ1-1, is SAVISQKPSRDICQRGTSLTIQCQVDSQVTMMFWYRQQPGQSLTLIATANQGSEATYESGFVIDKFPISRPNLTFSTLTVSNMSPEDSSIYLCSVRLRQGIREANTEAFFGQGTRLTVV.